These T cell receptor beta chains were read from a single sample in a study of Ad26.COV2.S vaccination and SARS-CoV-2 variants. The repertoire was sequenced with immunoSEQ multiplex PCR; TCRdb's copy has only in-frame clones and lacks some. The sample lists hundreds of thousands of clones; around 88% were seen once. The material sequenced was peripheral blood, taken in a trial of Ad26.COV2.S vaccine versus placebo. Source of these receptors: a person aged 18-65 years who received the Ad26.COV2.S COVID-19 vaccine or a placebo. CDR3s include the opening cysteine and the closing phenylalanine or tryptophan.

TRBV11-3,CASSQGIGGHNEQFF
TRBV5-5,CASSLRLAGGPWNEQFF
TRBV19,CASSPEADSGNTIYF
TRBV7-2,CASSRAGGLNEKLFF
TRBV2,CATRRGQGIAYEQYF
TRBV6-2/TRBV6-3,CASSFPPGTTPYEQYF
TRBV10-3,CAISATSGQGPPDTQYF
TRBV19,CASSISGRRSSYEQYF
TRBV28,CASSLPQLVNTEAFF
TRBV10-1,CASSDENDRGVEAFF
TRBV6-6,CASRTGTGGNEQFF
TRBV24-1,CATSDSGGLDEQYF
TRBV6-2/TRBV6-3,CASSYGGLNQETQYF
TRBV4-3,CASSQDPRSSEKLFF
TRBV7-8,CASSRQGGLLYNEQFF
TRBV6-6,CASSSRGVSPLHF
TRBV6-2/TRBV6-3,CASSYVRTGVYEQYF
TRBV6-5,CASSYSKAGMAGELFF
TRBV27,CASSPRGVPEKLFF
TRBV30,CAWSPTSGGRGTQYF
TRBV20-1,CSAKQETQYF
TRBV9,CASSVAPSGNSYEQYF
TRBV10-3,CAITSGEITDTQYF
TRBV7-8,CASSLGGWTSYEQYF
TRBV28,CASKAGYGYTF
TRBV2,CASREGWGYEQYF
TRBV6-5,CASEGVQTYGYTF
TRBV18,CASSPGLGGQPQHF
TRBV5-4,CASSPSPQNTEAFF
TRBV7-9,CASTPYANRGDGYTF
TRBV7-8,CASSLALPYEQYF
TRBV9,CASSVATGGRNEQFF
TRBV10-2,CASGGLAGATYEQYF
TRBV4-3,CASSPGLTPEDTIYF
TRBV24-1,CATSDNGQGIGYGYTF
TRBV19,CASSLSRQGFANYGYTF
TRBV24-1,CATSDEQGPYNEQFF
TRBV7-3,CASSLAGLAGGTSTDTQYF
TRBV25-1,CASSELTTATNEKLFF
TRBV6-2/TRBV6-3,CASSYTGTQSEKLFF
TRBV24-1,CATSDWASGGARFF
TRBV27,CASSGQGITSPLHF